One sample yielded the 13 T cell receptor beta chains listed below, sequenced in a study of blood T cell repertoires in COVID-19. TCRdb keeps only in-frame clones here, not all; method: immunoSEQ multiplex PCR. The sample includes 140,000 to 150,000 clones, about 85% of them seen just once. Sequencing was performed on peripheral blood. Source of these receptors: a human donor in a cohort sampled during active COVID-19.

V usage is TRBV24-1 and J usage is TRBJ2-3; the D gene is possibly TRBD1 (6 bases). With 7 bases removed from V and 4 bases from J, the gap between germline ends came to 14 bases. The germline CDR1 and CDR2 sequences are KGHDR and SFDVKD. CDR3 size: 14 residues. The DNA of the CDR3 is TGTGCCACCAGCCAGCAGGGGAATTCAGATACGCAGTATTTT. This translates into CATSQQGNSDTQYF.

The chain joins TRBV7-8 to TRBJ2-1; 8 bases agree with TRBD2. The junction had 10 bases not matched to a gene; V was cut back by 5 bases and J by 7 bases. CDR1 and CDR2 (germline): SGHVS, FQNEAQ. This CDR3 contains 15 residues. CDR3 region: CASSLPGGAGNEQFF. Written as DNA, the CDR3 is TGTGCCAGCAGCCTTCCCGGGGGGGCGGGGAATGAGCAGTTCTTC. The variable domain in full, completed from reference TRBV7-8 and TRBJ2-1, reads GAGVSQSPRYKVAKRGQDVALRCDPISGHVSLFWYQQALGQGPEFLTYFQNEAQLDKSGLPSDRFFAERPEGSVSTLKIQRTQQEDSAVYLCASSLPGGAGNEQFFGPGTRLTVL.

Written as DNA, the CDR3 is TGTGCCAGCAGTGAAGCTAGCAGAGGAGGCGAGCAGTACTTC. It translates to CASSEASRGGEQYF. The V gene is TRBV6-1, the J gene TRBJ2-7; tentatively, D is TRBD2 (5 bases). Germline V gene data show CDR1 as MNHNS and CDR2 as SASEGT. The V end was cut by 0 bases, the J end by 6 bases, with 12 bases between. The CDR3 length is 14 residues.

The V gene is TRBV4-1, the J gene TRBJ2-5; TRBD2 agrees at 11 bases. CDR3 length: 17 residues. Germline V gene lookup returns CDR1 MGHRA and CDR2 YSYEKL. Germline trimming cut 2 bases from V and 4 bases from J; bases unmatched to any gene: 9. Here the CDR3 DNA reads TGCGCCAGCAGCCAAAGGGGAAGGACTAGCGGGCGAGAGACCCAGTACTTC. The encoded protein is CASSQRGRTSGRETQYF.

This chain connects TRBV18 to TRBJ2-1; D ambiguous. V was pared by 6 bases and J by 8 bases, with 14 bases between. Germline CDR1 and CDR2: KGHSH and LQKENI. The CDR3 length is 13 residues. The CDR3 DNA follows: TGTGCCAGCTCCCGAGAGGTTCCCGATGAGCAGTTCTTC. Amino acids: CASSREVPDEQFF.

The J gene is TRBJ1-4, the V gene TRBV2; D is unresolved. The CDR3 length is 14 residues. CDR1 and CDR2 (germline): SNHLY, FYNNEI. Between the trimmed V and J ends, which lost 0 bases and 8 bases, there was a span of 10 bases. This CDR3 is CASSEALGGEKLFF. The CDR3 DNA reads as TGTGCCAGCAGTGAAGCCCTGGGAGGAGAAAAACTGTTTTTT.

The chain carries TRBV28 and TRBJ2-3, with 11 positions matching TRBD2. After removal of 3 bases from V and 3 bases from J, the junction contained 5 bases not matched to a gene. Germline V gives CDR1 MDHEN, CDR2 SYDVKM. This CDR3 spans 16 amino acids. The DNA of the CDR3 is TGTGCCAGCAGTTTCTCGGGACTAGCGGATACAGATACGCAGTATTTT. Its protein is CASSFSGLADTDTQYF.

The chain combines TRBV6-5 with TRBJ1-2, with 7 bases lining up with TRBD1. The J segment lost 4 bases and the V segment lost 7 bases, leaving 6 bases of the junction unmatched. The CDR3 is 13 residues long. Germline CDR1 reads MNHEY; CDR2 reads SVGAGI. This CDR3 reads CASTLDRSYGYTF. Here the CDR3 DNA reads TGTGCCAGCACCTTGGACAGGTCCTATGGCTACACCTTC.

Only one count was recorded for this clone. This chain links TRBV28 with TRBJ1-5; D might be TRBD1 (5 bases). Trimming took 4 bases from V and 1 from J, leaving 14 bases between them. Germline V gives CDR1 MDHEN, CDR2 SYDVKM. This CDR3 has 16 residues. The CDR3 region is CASSSFIGASNQPQHF. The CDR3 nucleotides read TGTGCCAGCAGTTCCTTCATTGGGGCCAGCAATCAGCCCCAGCATTTT.

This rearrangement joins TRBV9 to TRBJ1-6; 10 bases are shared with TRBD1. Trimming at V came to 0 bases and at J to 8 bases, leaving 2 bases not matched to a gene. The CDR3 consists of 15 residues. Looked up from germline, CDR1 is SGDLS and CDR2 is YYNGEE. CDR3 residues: CASSVGGTGDSPLHF. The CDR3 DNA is TGTGCCAGCAGCGTAGGGGGGACAGGGGATTCACCCCTCCACTTT.

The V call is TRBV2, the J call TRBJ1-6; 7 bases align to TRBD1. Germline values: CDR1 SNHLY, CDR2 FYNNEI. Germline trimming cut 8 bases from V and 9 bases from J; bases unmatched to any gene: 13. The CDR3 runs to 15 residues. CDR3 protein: CASLGLGGRGSPLHF. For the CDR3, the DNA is TGTGCCAGCCTCGGGCTAGGGGGCCGGGGTTCACCCCTCCACTTT.

CDR3 sequence reads: CATSRTGFGNTIYF. CDR3 DNA sequence: TGTGCCACCAGCCGGACAGGGTTCGGAAACACCATATATTTT. The chain carries TRBV15 and TRBJ1-3; TRBD1 agrees at 8 bases. J was trimmed by 4 bases and V by 5 bases; bases with no gene match: 4. The germline CDR1 and CDR2 sequences are LNHNV and YYDKDF (reference sequence). CDR3 length: 14 residues.

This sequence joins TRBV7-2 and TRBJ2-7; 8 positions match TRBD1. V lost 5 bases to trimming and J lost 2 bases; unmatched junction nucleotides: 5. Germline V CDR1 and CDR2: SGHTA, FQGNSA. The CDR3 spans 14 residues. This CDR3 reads CASSIRTGPYEQYF. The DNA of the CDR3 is TGTGCCAGCAGCATCAGGACAGGGCCCTACGAGCAGTACTTC.